This T cell receptor (beta chain) was captured by sequencing in a study of Graves' ophthalmopathy and Graves' hyperthyroidism. Each donor who had ophthalmopathy showed moderate-to-severe activity, a CAS of ≥3, a NOSPECS of ≥4, and a duration under 3 months. Diagnosis used clinical symptoms, serum thyroxine, TRAb, thyroid ultrasound and orbital computed tomography. RNA transcripts yielded amplified TCR beta CDR3 regions. HTBI-primed RT-PCR formed the first round, and a multiplex PCR formed the second. MiXCR, run by TCRdb on the multiplex PCR reads, gives a single entry per CDR3 protein. The sample includes hundreds of thousands of distinct CDR3 sequences, about two fifths of them seen just once. This CDR3 contains 12 residues. The V end lost 8 bases, the J end lost 13 bases, and 15 bases lay between the germline ends. Germline V gene sequence: CDR1 MGHDK, CDR2 SYGVNS. Points from the study as a whole: A 13-signature model separated ophthalmopathy from stable hyperthyroidism, reaching approximately 88% sensitivity and 75% to 83% specificity cross-validated. Blood also carried most expanded thyroid clonotypes exceeding 0.001 frequency.

As to this clonotype: What it recognizes is unknown.

The receptor comes from an adult man with Graves' ophthalmopathy. The specimen sequenced was peripheral blood. The chain couples TRBV25-1 to TRBJ1-6, with no clear D. CDR3 region: CASPTSGHPLHF. CDR3 nucleotides: TGTGCCAGCCCGACCTCCGGGCACCCCCTCCACTTT.